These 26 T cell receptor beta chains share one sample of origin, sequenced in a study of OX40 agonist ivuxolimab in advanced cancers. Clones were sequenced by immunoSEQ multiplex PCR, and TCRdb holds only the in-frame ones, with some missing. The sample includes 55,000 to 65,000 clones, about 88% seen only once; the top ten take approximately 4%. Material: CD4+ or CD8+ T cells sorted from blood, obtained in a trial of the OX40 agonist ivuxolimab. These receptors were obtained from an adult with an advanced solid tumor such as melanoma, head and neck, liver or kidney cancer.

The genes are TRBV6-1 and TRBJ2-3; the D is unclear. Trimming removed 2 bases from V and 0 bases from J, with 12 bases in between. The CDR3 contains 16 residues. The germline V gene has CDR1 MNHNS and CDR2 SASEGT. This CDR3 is CASSERNQASTDTQYF. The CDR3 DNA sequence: TGTGCCAGCAGTGAAAGGAACCAGGCCAGCACAGATACGCAGTATTTT.

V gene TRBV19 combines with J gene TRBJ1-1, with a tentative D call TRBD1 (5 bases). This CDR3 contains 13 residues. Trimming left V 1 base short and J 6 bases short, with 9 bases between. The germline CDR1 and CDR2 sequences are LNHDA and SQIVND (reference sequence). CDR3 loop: CASSIVGGAEAFF. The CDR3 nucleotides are TGTGCCAGTAGTATAGTGGGAGGGGCTGAAGCTTTCTTT.

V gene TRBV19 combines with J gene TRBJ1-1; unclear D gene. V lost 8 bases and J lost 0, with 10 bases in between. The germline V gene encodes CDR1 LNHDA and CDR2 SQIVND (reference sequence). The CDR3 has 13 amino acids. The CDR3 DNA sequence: TGTGCCAGTGAGAGGGCTATGAACACTGAAGCTTTCTTT. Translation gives CASERAMNTEAFF.

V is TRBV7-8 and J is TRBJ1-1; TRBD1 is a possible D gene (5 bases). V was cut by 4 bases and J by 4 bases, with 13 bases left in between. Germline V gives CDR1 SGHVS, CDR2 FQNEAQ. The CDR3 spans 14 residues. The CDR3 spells CASSSAQGGTEAFF. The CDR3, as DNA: TGTGCCAGCAGCTCGGCCCAGGGAGGCACTGAAGCTTTCTTT.

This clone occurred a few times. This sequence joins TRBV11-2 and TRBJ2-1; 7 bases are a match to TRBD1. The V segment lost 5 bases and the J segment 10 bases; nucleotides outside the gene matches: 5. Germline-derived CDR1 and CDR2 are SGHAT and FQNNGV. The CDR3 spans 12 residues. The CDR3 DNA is TGTGCCAGCAGCATCGGGACAGCCGAGCAGTTCTTC. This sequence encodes CASSIGTAEQFF.

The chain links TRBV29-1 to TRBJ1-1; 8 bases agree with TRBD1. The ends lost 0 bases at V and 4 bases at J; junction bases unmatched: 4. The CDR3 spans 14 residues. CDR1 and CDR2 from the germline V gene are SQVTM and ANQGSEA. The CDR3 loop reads CSVEEIQGGTEAFF. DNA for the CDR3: TGCAGCGTTGAAGAAATACAGGGGGGCACTGAAGCTTTCTTT.

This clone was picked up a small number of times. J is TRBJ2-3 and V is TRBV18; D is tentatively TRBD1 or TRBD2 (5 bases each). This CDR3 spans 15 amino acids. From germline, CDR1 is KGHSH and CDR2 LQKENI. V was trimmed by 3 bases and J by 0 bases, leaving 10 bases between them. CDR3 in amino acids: CASSPLGDSTDTQYF. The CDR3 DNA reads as TGTGCCAGCTCACCGTTAGGGGACAGCACAGATACGCAGTATTTT.

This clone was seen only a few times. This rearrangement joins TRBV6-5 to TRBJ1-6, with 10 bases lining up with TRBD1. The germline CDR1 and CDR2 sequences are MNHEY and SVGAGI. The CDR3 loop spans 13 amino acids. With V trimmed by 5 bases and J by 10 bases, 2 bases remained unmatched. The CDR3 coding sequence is TGTGCCAGCAGTCGGGACAGGGGATCACCCCTCCACTTT. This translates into CASSRDRGSPLHF.

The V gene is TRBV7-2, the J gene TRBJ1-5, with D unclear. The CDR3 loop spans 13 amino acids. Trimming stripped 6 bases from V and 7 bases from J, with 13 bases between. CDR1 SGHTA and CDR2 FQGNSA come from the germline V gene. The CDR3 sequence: CASSDGPGQPQHF. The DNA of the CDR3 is TGTGCCAGCAGTGACGGACCGGGCCAGCCCCAGCATTTT.

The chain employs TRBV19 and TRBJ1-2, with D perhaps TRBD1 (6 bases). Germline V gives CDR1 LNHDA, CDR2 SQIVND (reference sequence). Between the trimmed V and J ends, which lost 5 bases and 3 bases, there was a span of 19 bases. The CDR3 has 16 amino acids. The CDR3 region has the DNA TGTGCCAGTAGTCCGCGGCAAGGAGCAGGGGACTATGGCTACACCTTC. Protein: CASSPRQGAGDYGYTF.

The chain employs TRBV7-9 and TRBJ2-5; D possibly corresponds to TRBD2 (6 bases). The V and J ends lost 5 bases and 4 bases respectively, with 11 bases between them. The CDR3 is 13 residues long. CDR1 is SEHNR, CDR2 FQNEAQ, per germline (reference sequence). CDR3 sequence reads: CASSARDLETQYF. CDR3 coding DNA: TGTGCCAGCAGCGCCCGGGACTTAGAGACCCAGTACTTC.

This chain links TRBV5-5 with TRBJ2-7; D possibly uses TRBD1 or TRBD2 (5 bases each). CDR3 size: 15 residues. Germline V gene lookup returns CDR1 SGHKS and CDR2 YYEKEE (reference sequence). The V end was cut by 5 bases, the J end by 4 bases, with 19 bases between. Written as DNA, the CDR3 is TGTGCCAGCAGTCGACAACCGGGACCTATTTACGAGCAGTACTTC. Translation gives CASSRQPGPIYEQYF. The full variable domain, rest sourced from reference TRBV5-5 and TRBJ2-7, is DAGVTQSPTHLIKTRGQQVTLRCSPISGHKSVSWYQQVLGQGPQFIFQYYEKEERGRGNFPDRFSARQFPNYSSELNVNALLLGDSALYLCASSRQPGPIYEQYFGPGTRLTVT.

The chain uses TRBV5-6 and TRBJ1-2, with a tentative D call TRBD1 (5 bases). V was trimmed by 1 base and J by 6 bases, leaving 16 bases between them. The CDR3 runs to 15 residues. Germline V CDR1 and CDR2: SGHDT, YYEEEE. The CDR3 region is CASSLWTGRDDGYTF. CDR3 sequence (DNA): TGTGCCAGCAGCTTGTGGACCGGGAGGGACGATGGCTACACCTTC.

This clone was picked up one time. Written as DNA, the CDR3 is TGTGCCAGCAGCTTGCCTATCGCGCCAACCAGCACCTTC. The encoded protein is CASSLPIAPTSTF. The chain combines TRBV11-2 with TRBJ1-2, with D unresolved. Trimming stripped 3 bases from V and 13 bases from J, with 18 bases between. The CDR3 extends over 13 amino acids. Germline V gene data show CDR1 as SGHAT and CDR2 as FQNNGV. Complete variable domain (other parts from reference TRBV11-2 and TRBJ1-2): EAGVAQSPRYKIIEKRQSVAFWCNPISGHATLYWYQQILGQGPKLLIQFQNNGVVDDSQLPKDRFSAERLKGVDSTLKIQPAKLEDSAVYLCASSLPIAPTSTFGSGTRLTVV.

This chain's CDR3 is CASSPTMPYNEQFF. DNA for the CDR3: TGTGCCAGCAGCCCAACCATGCCGTACAATGAGCAGTTCTTC. This chain links TRBV11-3 with TRBJ2-1; D is unclear. The CDR3 runs to 14 residues. V gave up 5 bases and J gave up 4 bases, with 12 bases separating them. Germline values: CDR1 SGHNT, CDR2 YENEEA.

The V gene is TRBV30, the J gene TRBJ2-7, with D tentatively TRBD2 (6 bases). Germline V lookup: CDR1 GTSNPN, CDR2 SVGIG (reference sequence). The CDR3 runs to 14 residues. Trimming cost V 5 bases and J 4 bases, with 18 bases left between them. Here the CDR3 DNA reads TGTGCCTGGGGAGAGACAACGGGACTTTACGAGCAGTACTTC. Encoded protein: CAWGETTGLYEQYF.

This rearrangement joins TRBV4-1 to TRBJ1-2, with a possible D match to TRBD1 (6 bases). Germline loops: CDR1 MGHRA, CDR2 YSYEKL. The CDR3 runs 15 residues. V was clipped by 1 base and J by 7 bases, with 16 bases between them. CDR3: CASSQVAGAIGGYTF. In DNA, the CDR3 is TGCGCCAGCAGCCAAGTGGCAGGGGCCATCGGTGGCTACACCTTC.

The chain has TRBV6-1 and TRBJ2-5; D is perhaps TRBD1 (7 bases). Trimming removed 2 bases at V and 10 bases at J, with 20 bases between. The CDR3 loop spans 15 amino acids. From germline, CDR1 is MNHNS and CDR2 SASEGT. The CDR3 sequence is CASSEIRGTHGNQYF. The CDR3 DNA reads TGTGCCAGCAGTGAAATCAGGGGGACTCACGGGAACCAGTACTTC.

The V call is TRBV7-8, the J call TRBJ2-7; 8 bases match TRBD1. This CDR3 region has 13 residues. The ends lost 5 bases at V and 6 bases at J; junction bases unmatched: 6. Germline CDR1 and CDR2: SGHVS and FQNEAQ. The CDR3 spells CASSQTGVGEQYF. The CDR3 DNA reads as TGTGCCAGCAGCCAGACAGGGGTCGGCGAGCAGTACTTC.

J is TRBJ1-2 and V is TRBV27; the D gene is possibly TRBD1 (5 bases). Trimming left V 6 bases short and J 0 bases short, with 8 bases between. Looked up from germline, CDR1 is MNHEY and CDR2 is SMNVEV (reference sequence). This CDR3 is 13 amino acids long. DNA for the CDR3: TGTGCCAGCAGGCTGACAGCTAACTATGGCTACACCTTC. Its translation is CASRLTANYGYTF.

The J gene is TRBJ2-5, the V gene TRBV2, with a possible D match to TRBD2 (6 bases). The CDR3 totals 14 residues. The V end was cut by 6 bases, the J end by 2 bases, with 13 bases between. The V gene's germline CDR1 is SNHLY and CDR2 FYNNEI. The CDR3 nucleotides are TGTGCCAGCAGGCCCTCCGGGGGTCAAGAGACCCAGTACTTC. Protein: CASRPSGGQETQYF. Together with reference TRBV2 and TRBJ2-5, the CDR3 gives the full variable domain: EPEVTQTPSHQVTQMGQEVILRCVPISNHLYFYWYRQILGQKVEFLVSFYNNEISEKSEIFDDQFSVERPDGSNFTLKIRSTKLEDSAMYFCASRPSGGQETQYFGPGTRLLVL.

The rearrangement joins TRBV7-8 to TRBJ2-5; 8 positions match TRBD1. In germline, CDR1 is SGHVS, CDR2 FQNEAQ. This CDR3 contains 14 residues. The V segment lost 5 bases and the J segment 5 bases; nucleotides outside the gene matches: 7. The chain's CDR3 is CASSPEDRAETQYF. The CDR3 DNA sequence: TGTGCCAGCAGCCCGGAGGACAGGGCTGAGACCCAGTACTTC.

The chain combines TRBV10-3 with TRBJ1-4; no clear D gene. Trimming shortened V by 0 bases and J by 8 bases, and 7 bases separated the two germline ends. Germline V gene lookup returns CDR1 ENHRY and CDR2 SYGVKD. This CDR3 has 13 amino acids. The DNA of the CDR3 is TGTGCCATCAGTGAGTCTATGGGGGAAAAACTGTTTTTT. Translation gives CAISESMGEKLFF.

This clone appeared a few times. The CDR3 DNA reads as TGTGCCAGCAGTGCCGATAATTCACCCCTCCACTTT. It codes for CASSADNSPLHF. The chain couples TRBV2 to TRBJ1-6; unclear D gene. The CDR3 consists of 12 residues. V dropped 4 bases and J dropped 5 bases, with 3 bases sitting between them. Germline CDR1 is SNHLY and CDR2 is FYNNEI.

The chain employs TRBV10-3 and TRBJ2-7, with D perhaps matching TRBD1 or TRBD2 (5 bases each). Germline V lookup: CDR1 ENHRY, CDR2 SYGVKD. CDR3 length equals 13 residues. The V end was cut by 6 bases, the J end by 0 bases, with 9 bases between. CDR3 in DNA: TGTGCCATCAGGGGACGGCTCTCCTACGAGCAGTACTTC. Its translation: CAIRGRLSYEQYF.

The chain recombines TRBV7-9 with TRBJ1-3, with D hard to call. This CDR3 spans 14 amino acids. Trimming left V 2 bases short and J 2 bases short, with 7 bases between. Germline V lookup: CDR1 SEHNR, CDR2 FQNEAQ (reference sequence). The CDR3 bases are TGTGCCAGCAGCTTACGTGTTACTGGAAACACCATATATTTT. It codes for CASSLRVTGNTIYF.